These 18 T cell receptor beta chains came from one sample sequenced in a study of cytomegalovirus exposure and HLA in healthy donors. Researchers ran the PCR with 60 Vbeta and 13 Jbeta primers. TCRdb's copy holds only in-frame clones and misses some; the assay was immunoSEQ multiplex PCR. The repertoire holds 50,000 to 70,000 clones, with 65% to 80% as singletons. The sequencing sample was made of PBMCs. All receptors come from a female donor in good health and CMV-seronegative.

DNA of the CDR3: TGTGCCAGCAGTGACCGAATCGGGGGGCCGACCCAGCATTTT. It is translated as CASSDRIGGPTQHF. The chain couples TRBV6-1 to TRBJ1-5; D possibly corresponds to TRBD1 (6 bases). This CDR3 contains 14 residues. Trimming removed 3 bases at V and 11 bases at J, with 17 bases between. The germline V gene encodes CDR1 MNHNS and CDR2 SASEGT.

In regard to this clone: Other DNA sequences from this sample encode an identical CDR3 as well. The chain uses TRBV2 and TRBJ2-1; 15 bases are a match to TRBD2. The CDR3 has 18 amino acids. V lost 5 bases and J lost 3; bases outside the gene matches: 8. The germline gives CDR1 SNHLY, CDR2 FYNNEI. CDR3 in amino acids: CASSPQGLAGGRYNEQFF. In DNA form, the CDR3 reads TGTGCCAGCAGTCCCCAGGGACTAGCGGGAGGCCGCTACAATGAGCAGTTCTTC.

This sequence joins TRBV18 and TRBJ2-7; a weak D match, TRBD2 (6 bases). The ends were cut back, 2 bases at V and 3 bases at J, with 8 bases in the middle. The CDR3 has 13 amino acids. Germline V gene sequence: CDR1 KGHSH, CDR2 LQKENI. CDR3 in amino acids: CASSPGGGYEQYF. For the CDR3, the DNA is TGTGCCAGCTCACCAGGGGGAGGCTACGAGCAGTACTTC. The entire variable domain, with the rest obtained from reference TRBV18 and TRBJ2-7, is as follows: NAGVMQNPRHLVRRRGQEARLRCSPMKGHSHVYWYRQLPEEGLKFMVYLQKENIIDESGMPKERFSAEFPKEGPSILRIQQVVRGDSAAYFCASSPGGGYEQYFGPGTRLTVT.

The chain carries TRBV6-4 and TRBJ2-2; TRBD1 might be the D (6 bases). CDR3 length: 15 residues. The germline V gene has CDR1 MRHNA and CDR2 SNTAGT. V lost 5 bases to trimming and J lost 3 bases, with 13 bases between them. The CDR3 nucleotides are TGTGCCAGCAGTCAAACAGGGTCGGACACCGGGGAGCTGTTTTTT. This translates into CASSQTGSDTGELFF.

To note about this clone: The sample has other DNA sequences that encode this CDR3 too. The chain has TRBV5-1 and TRBJ2-1, with D tentatively TRBD2 (6 bases). With 0 bases removed from V and 0 bases from J, the gap between germline ends came to 7 bases. The CDR3 has 15 residues. Germline CDR1 is SGHRS and CDR2 is YFSETQ. CDR3 loop: CASSLAGSSYNEQFF. The CDR3 bases are TGCGCCAGCAGCTTGGCCGGGAGCTCCTACAATGAGCAGTTCTTC.

This rearrangement joins TRBV7-2 to TRBJ1-2; D is unresolved. Germline lookup yields CDR1 SGHTA and CDR2 FQGNSA. Trimming stripped 0 bases from V and 2 bases from J, with 10 bases between. The CDR3 totals 15 residues. CDR3 DNA sequence: TGTGCCAGCAGCTTAGCGGGCAGCTACAACTATGGCTACACCTTC. It encodes CASSLAGSYNYGYTF.

The V and J genes are TRBV6-6 and TRBJ1-1; 9 bases are shared with TRBD1. The CDR3 has 13 residues. With V trimmed by 4 bases and J by 3 bases, 0 bases remained unmatched. Germline V CDR1 and CDR2: MNHNY, SVGAGI (reference sequence). For the CDR3, the DNA is TGTGCCAGCAGTTGGACAGGGGACACTGAAGCTTTCTTT. Encoded protein: CASSWTGDTEAFF.

This clone was recorded a few times. V is TRBV27 and J is TRBJ1-2; D is unclear. Trimming took off 5 bases at V and 5 bases at J, with 21 bases between the two ends. In germline, CDR1 is MNHEY, CDR2 SMNVEV (reference sequence). CDR3 length equals 16 residues. The CDR3 spells CASSPSVLSVKYGYTF. As DNA, the CDR3 is TGTGCCAGCAGTCCATCGGTACTCTCGGTGAAATATGGCTACACCTTC.

The chain combines TRBV6-1 with TRBJ1-3; 7 bases agree with TRBD1. V lost 4 bases and J lost 0; bases outside the gene matches: 6. CDR3 length: 16 amino acids. The germline V gene has CDR1 MNHNS and CDR2 SASEGT. The CDR3 nucleotides read TGTGCCAGCAGTGTCCGGACAGGCAGCTCTGGAAACACCATATATTTT. Encoded protein: CASSVRTGSSGNTIYF.

The genes are TRBV4-2 and TRBJ2-7; 7 positions match TRBD2. V lost 0 bases to trimming and J lost 3 bases; unmatched junction nucleotides: 5. Per germline, CDR1 LGHNA and CDR2 YNFKEQ. The CDR3 is made up of 15 amino acids. CDR3 protein: CASSQDRGGYYEQYF. In nucleotides, the CDR3 is TGTGCCAGCAGCCAAGATCGGGGAGGGTACTACGAGCAGTACTTC.

The V gene is TRBV6-5, the J gene TRBJ2-7; the D gene is possibly TRBD1 (6 bases). The CDR3 extends over 14 amino acids. CDR1 and CDR2 from the germline V gene are MNHEY and SVGAGI. V lost 5 bases and J 7 bases, leaving 18 bases between the germline ends. This chain's CDR3 is CASSKPGTTGEQYF. CDR3 nucleotide sequence: TGTGCCAGCAGTAAACCCGGGACAACTGGGGAGCAGTACTTC.

This chain connects TRBV9 to TRBJ2-2; no definite D call. CDR3 length: 14 amino acids. V was cut by 4 bases and J by 3 bases, with 10 bases left in between. CDR1 is SGDLS, CDR2 YYNGEE, per germline. The chain's CDR3 is CASSPGAYTGELFF. The CDR3 DNA reads TGTGCCAGCAGCCCCGGTGCTTACACCGGGGAGCTGTTTTTT.

This clone showed up just a few times. This chain links TRBV19 with TRBJ2-2; 7 bases fit TRBD2. The V segment lost 4 bases and the J segment 0 bases; nucleotides outside the gene matches: 11. CDR1 is LNHDA, CDR2 SQIVND, per germline (reference sequence). The length of the CDR3 is 18 residues. CDR3 nucleotide sequence: TGTGCCAGTAGTAATACTTGGGGTAGCGGGCCGAACACCGGGGAGCTGTTTTTT. Amino acid sequence: CASSNTWGSGPNTGELFF.

This clone was seen a few times. The chain combines TRBV27 with TRBJ2-3, with D unclear. The CDR3 consists of 11 residues. V was clipped by 6 bases and J by 8 bases, with 9 bases between them. Germline V gene data show CDR1 as MNHEY and CDR2 as SMNVEV (reference sequence). The CDR3 bases are TGTGCCAGCAGCACCCTGGCTACGCAGTATTTT. Its protein product is CASSTLATQYF.

V is TRBV6-5 and J is TRBJ2-7; 9 bases line up with TRBD2. Germline V gene sequence: CDR1 MNHEY, CDR2 SVGAGI. This CDR3 contains 15 residues. The V and J ends lost 5 bases and 4 bases, in that order; junction bases with no gene match: 9. CDR3 in amino acids: CASSTGAGGGYEQYF. As DNA, the CDR3 is TGTGCCAGCAGTACAGGGGCGGGAGGGGGGTACGAGCAGTACTTC.

V usage is TRBV7-9 and J usage is TRBJ1-5, with TRBD1 identical over 8 bases. The J segment lost 2 bases and the V segment lost 10 bases, leaving 7 bases of the junction unmatched. Per germline, CDR1 SEHNR and CDR2 FQNEAQ (reference sequence). The CDR3 loop spans 14 amino acids. CDR3 protein: CAIGGQAGNQPQHF. CDR3 coding DNA: TGTGCCATCGGGGGACAGGCGGGCAATCAGCCCCAGCATTTT.

The chain employs TRBV30 and TRBJ2-3, with 8 bases matching TRBD1. The V segment lost 3 bases and the J segment 0 bases; nucleotides outside the gene matches: 5. Germline lookup yields CDR1 GTSNPN and CDR2 SVGIG (reference sequence). CDR3 size: 15 residues. The chain's CDR3 is CAWRHDRGSTDTQYF. The CDR3 coding sequence is TGTGCCTGGAGACATGACAGGGGTAGCACAGATACGCAGTATTTT.

This sequence joins TRBV7-2 and TRBJ2-5, with 10 bases lining up with TRBD2. The germline V gene encodes CDR1 SGHTA and CDR2 FQGNSA. J was trimmed by 5 bases and V by 3 bases; bases with no gene match: 12. The CDR3 loop spans 17 amino acids. The CDR3 DNA reads TGTGCCAGCAGCTTCGAGTCTAGCGGGAGCTTTAGGGAGACCCAGTACTTC. This sequence encodes CASSFESSGSFRETQYF.